This T cell receptor (beta chain) was recovered during a study of blood T cells in healthy people across ages. To note about this clonotype: The antigen is undetermined.

The germline V and J ends were trimmed by 2 bases and 6 bases, with 13 bases remaining between them. The germline CDR1 and CDR2 sequences are MNHNY and SVGAGI (reference sequence). The CDR3 has 14 amino acids. General study findings and limits: Researchers report that TCR beta diversity correlated strongly with naive T cell percentage. Significant beta diversity loss was already apparent by age around 36, declining roughly linearly.

Sample-barcoded 5' priming and a J-beta primer mix drove a second PCR of roughly 7 to 11 cycles. Every cDNA molecule carried a tag from a template-switch adaptor bearing 12 random nucleotides. MiXCR was run by TCRdb on the 5' RACE reads, yielding one entry per CDR3 protein. This sample has some 1.8 million distinct CDR3 sequences, with 35% to 50% found just once. This receptor was obtained from a human donor in good health. Input material: blood. This chain joins TRBV6-6 and TRBJ1-2, with D uncertain. The CDR3 reads CASSYPFTNDGYTF. CDR3 bases: TGTGCCAGCAGTTACCCCTTCACTAATGATGGCTACACCTTC.